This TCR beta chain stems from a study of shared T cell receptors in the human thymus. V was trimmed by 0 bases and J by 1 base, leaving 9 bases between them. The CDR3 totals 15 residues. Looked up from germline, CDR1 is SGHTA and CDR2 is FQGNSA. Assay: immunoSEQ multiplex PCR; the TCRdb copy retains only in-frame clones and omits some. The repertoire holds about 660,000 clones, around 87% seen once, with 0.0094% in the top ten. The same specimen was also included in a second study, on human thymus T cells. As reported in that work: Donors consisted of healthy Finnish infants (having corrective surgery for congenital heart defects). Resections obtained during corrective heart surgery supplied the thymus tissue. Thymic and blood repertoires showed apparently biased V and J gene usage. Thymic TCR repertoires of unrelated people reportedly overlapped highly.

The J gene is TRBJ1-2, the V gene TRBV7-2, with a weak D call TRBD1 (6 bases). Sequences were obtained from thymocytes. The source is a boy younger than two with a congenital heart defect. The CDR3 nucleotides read TGTGCCAGCAGCTTAGCGGCAGGGGATAACTATGGCTACACCTTC. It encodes CASSLAAGDNYGYTF.